A selection of T cell receptor beta chains follows, all from one sample in a study of T cell changes during pregnancy in multiple sclerosis. The protocol was immunoSEQ multiplex PCR, while the TCRdb copy is restricted to in-frame clones and leaves out a portion. The sample has 65,000 to 90,000 clones, almost 95% seen once; the top ten hold about 2.3%. The sequencing here drew on peripheral blood, taken before pregnancy. These receptors were obtained from a female donor with multiple sclerosis, enrolled in a pregnancy study. The CDR3 runs from the conserved cysteine through the conserved F or W. The D gene is left open where the match is weak. Clone sizes are given selectively: once, few, many, or a class where the clone is expanded.

abundance: -
v_gene: TRBV7-9
d_gene: -
j_gene: TRBJ1-1
CDR3aa: CASTPRGVGALTEAFF
CDR3nt: TGTGCCAGCACTCCCCGGGGGGTCGGCGCCCTCACTGAAGCTTTCTTT

abundance: -
v_gene: TRBV5-1
d_gene: TRBD2
j_gene: TRBJ2-1
CDR3aa: CASSDGTSGQNEQFF
CDR3nt: TGCGCCAGCAGCGACGGGACTAGCGGGCAAAATGAGCAGTTCTTC

abundance: -
v_gene: TRBV5-6
d_gene: -
j_gene: TRBJ2-5
CDR3aa: CASSLRQETQYF
CDR3nt: TGTGCCAGCAGCCTCCGTCAAGAGACCCAGTACTTC

abundance: -
v_gene: TRBV13
d_gene: TRBD2
j_gene: TRBJ2-1
CDR3aa: CASSLSSGLYNEQFF
CDR3nt: TGTGCCAGCAGCCTGTCTAGCGGGCTCTACAATGAGCAGTTCTTC

abundance: once
v_gene: TRBV28
d_gene: -
j_gene: TRBJ2-3
CDR3aa: CASSSYRAADTQYF
CDR3nt: TGTGCCAGCAGCTCCTACAGGGCTGCAGATACGCAGTATTTT

abundance: -
v_gene: TRBV4-2
d_gene: TRBD2
j_gene: TRBJ2-3
CDR3aa: CASRYGGGSTDTQYF
CDR3nt: TGTGCCAGCAGATATGGGGGGGGTAGCACAGATACGCAGTATTTT

abundance: -
v_gene: TRBV11-2
d_gene: TRBD1
j_gene: TRBJ2-7
CDR3aa: CASSPRLGQGYEQYF
CDR3nt: TGTGCCAGCAGCCCACGCCTCGGACAGGGTTACGAGCAGTACTTC

abundance: -
v_gene: TRBV9
d_gene: -
j_gene: TRBJ1-1
CDR3aa: CASSVTGQNTEAFF
CDR3nt: TGTGCCAGCAGCGTAACAGGGCAGAACACTGAAGCTTTCTTT

abundance: -
v_gene: TRBV28
d_gene: -
j_gene: TRBJ2-7
CDR3aa: CASRTLSGEQYF
CDR3nt: TGTGCCAGCAGAACCCTTTCCGGGGAGCAGTACTTC

abundance: -
v_gene: TRBV11-2
d_gene: TRBD2
j_gene: TRBJ2-5
CDR3aa: CASSLFTLADRQETQYF
CDR3nt: TGTGCCAGCAGCTTATTTACCCTAGCGGATCGACAAGAGACCCAGTACTTC

abundance: -
v_gene: TRBV6-6
d_gene: -
j_gene: TRBJ2-5
CDR3aa: CASSYSPAGETQYF
CDR3nt: TGTGCCAGCAGTTACTCGCCAGCGGGAGAGACCCAGTACTTC

abundance: -
v_gene: TRBV7-2
d_gene: -
j_gene: TRBJ2-7
CDR3aa: CASSPSTTYEQYF
CDR3nt: TGTGCCAGCAGCCCTAGTACCACCTACGAGCAGTACTTC

abundance: -
v_gene: TRBV7-9
d_gene: -
j_gene: TRBJ1-1
CDR3aa: CASSLVGVRGGSAFF
CDR3nt: TGTGCCAGCAGCTTAGTCGGGGTCAGGGGAGGGTCGGCTTTCTTT

abundance: -
v_gene: TRBV28
d_gene: TRBD1
j_gene: TRBJ1-5
CDR3aa: CASSGDSYNQPQHF
CDR3nt: TGTGCCAGCAGTGGGGACAGCTACAATCAGCCCCAGCATTTT

abundance: -
v_gene: TRBV7-2
d_gene: -
j_gene: TRBJ2-5
CDR3aa: CASSRTGLQETQYF
CDR3nt: TGTGCCAGCAGCCGAACAGGGCTCCAAGAGACCCAGTACTTC

abundance: -
v_gene: TRBV19
d_gene: -
j_gene: TRBJ1-2
CDR3aa: CASSPGLLKFYGYTF
CDR3nt: TGTGCCAGTAGTCCGGGACTACTGAAATTCTATGGCTACACCTTC

abundance: -
v_gene: TRBV11-1
d_gene: -
j_gene: TRBJ1-1
CDR3aa: CASSTGTNTEAFF
CDR3nt: TGTGCCAGTTCTACAGGGACGAACACTGAAGCTTTCTTT

abundance: -
v_gene: TRBV2
d_gene: -
j_gene: TRBJ1-5
CDR3aa: CASKREGSWQPQHF
CDR3nt: TGTGCCAGCAAACGGGAGGGGAGCTGGCAGCCCCAGCATTTT

abundance: -
v_gene: TRBV14
d_gene: -
j_gene: TRBJ2-7
CDR3aa: CASSQAHEQYF
CDR3nt: TGTGCCAGCAGCCAAGCTCACGAGCAGTACTTC

abundance: -
v_gene: TRBV4-1
d_gene: TRBD2
j_gene: TRBJ2-1
CDR3aa: CASSQLAGGFNEQFF
CDR3nt: TGCGCCAGCAGCCAACTAGCGGGAGGGTTCAATGAGCAGTTCTTC

abundance: once
v_gene: TRBV19
d_gene: TRBD1
j_gene: TRBJ1-1
CDR3aa: CASRGDRILGEAFF
CDR3nt: TGTGCCAGTAGGGGGGACAGGATCTTAGGGGAAGCTTTCTTT

abundance: -
v_gene: TRBV6-1
d_gene: -
j_gene: TRBJ2-1
CDR3aa: CASSDRLGNEQFF
CDR3nt: TGTGCCAGCAGTGACCGACTAGGCAATGAGCAGTTCTTC

abundance: -
v_gene: TRBV2
d_gene: TRBD1
j_gene: TRBJ1-5
CDR3aa: CASRKDRGDNQPQHF
CDR3nt: TGTGCCAGCAGAAAGGACAGGGGAGACAATCAGCCCCAGCATTTT

abundance: once
v_gene: TRBV7-8
d_gene: TRBD1
j_gene: TRBJ2-2
CDR3aa: CASSHRDRTDTGELFF
CDR3nt: TGTGCCAGCAGCCACCGGGACAGAACAGACACCGGGGAGCTGTTTTTT

abundance: -
v_gene: TRBV7-9
d_gene: TRBD1
j_gene: TRBJ1-1
CDR3aa: CASSPRQGERTEAFF
CDR3nt: TGTGCCAGCAGCCCTAGACAGGGGGAGAGGACTGAAGCTTTCTTT

abundance: -
v_gene: TRBV5-4
d_gene: -
j_gene: TRBJ2-1
CDR3aa: CASLLEPSSYNEQFF
CDR3nt: TGTGCCAGCCTCCTGGAGCCCAGCTCCTACAATGAGCAGTTCTTC

abundance: -
v_gene: TRBV6-7
d_gene: -
j_gene: TRBJ2-7
CDR3aa: CASTPAVPGDGYEQYF
CDR3nt: TGTGCCAGCACCCCAGCGGTCCCGGGTGACGGCTACGAGCAGTACTTC

abundance: -
v_gene: TRBV15
d_gene: TRBD2
j_gene: TRBJ2-3
CDR3aa: CATSRGTSGTDTQYF
CDR3nt: TGTGCCACCAGCAGAGGGACTAGCGGAACAGATACGCAGTATTTT

abundance: -
v_gene: TRBV2
d_gene: TRBD2
j_gene: TRBJ2-5
CDR3aa: CASIASGRATETQYF
CDR3nt: TGTGCCAGCATTGCTAGCGGGAGGGCCACAGAGACCCAGTACTTC

abundance: once
v_gene: TRBV5-1
d_gene: TRBD2
j_gene: TRBJ2-3
CDR3aa: CASSGAGASADTQYF
CDR3nt: TGCGCCAGCTCCGGAGCGGGAGCATCAGCTGATACGCAGTATTTT

abundance: -
v_gene: TRBV14
d_gene: -
j_gene: TRBJ1-1
CDR3aa: CASSHLRRNTEAFF
CDR3nt: TGTGCCAGCAGCCATCTCCGCAGGAACACTGAAGCTTTCTTT

abundance: -
v_gene: TRBV6-5
d_gene: TRBD2
j_gene: TRBJ2-5
CDR3aa: CASSQQGLAEETQYF
CDR3nt: TGTGCCAGCAGTCAGCAAGGACTAGCGGAAGAGACCCAGTACTTC

abundance: -
v_gene: TRBV27
d_gene: -
j_gene: TRBJ2-2
CDR3aa: CASSLVGGTGELFF
CDR3nt: TGTGCCAGCAGTTTGGTCGGGGGCACCGGGGAGCTGTTTTTT

abundance: -
v_gene: TRBV5-4
d_gene: -
j_gene: TRBJ2-7
CDR3aa: CASSFRGSHEQYF
CDR3nt: TGTGCCAGCAGCTTCCGAGGTTCCCACGAGCAGTACTTC

abundance: -
v_gene: TRBV6-4
d_gene: -
j_gene: TRBJ2-2
CDR3aa: CASSDDEGNTGELFF
CDR3nt: TGTGCCAGCAGTGATGATGAGGGGAACACCGGGGAGCTGTTTTTT

abundance: -
v_gene: TRBV5-4
d_gene: -
j_gene: TRBJ1-2
CDR3aa: CASSPGTTNYGYTF
CDR3nt: TGTGCCAGCAGCCCTGGGACAACTAACTATGGCTACACCTTC

abundance: -
v_gene: TRBV27
d_gene: -
j_gene: TRBJ1-5
CDR3aa: CASSLKGGVSNQPQHF
CDR3nt: TGTGCCAGCAGTTTAAAGGGGGGGGTTAGCAATCAGCCCCAGCATTTT

abundance: -
v_gene: TRBV19
d_gene: TRBD2
j_gene: TRBJ2-7
CDR3aa: CASSATSGSMYEQYF
CDR3nt: TGTGCCAGTAGTGCAACTAGCGGGAGTATGTACGAGCAGTACTTC

abundance: -
v_gene: TRBV6-6
d_gene: TRBD2
j_gene: TRBJ2-7
CDR3aa: CASTKRTSGRSYEQYF
CDR3nt: TGTGCCAGCACTAAAAGGACTAGCGGGAGATCCTACGAGCAGTACTTC

abundance: -
v_gene: TRBV6-6
d_gene: -
j_gene: TRBJ1-1
CDR3aa: CASRPQQDTTEAFF
CDR3nt: TGTGCCAGCAGACCCCAACAGGATACCACTGAAGCTTTCTTT

abundance: -
v_gene: TRBV19
d_gene: TRBD1
j_gene: TRBJ2-1
CDR3aa: CASSTTGDRGQFF
CDR3nt: TGTGCCAGTAGTACGACCGGCGACAGGGGCCAGTTCTTC

abundance: -
v_gene: TRBV4-3
d_gene: -
j_gene: TRBJ2-3
CDR3aa: CASSQHSSSSDTQYF
CDR3nt: TGCGCCAGCAGCCAACACTCTTCTAGCTCCGATACGCAGTATTTT

abundance: -
v_gene: TRBV18
d_gene: -
j_gene: TRBJ2-7
CDR3aa: CASSPPTNPQAYEQYF
CDR3nt: TGTGCCAGCTCACCACCGACAAATCCCCAAGCCTACGAGCAGTACTTC

abundance: -
v_gene: TRBV7-3
d_gene: TRBD1
j_gene: TRBJ2-1
CDR3aa: CVSSLMGQGAYNEQFF
CDR3nt: TGTGTCAGCAGCTTAATGGGACAGGGGGCCTACAATGAGCAGTTCTTC

abundance: -
v_gene: TRBV5-8
d_gene: -
j_gene: TRBJ1-3
CDR3aa: CASSLGVRGSSGNTIYF
CDR3nt: TGTGCCAGCAGCTTGGGGGTAAGGGGGAGCTCTGGAAACACCATATATTTT

abundance: -
v_gene: TRBV30
d_gene: -
j_gene: TRBJ1-1
CDR3aa: CAWGTWGTEAFF
CDR3nt: TGTGCCTGGGGGACATGGGGGACTGAAGCTTTCTTT

abundance: -
v_gene: TRBV10-3
d_gene: TRBD1
j_gene: TRBJ2-1
CDR3aa: CAISLRQGVDEQFF
CDR3nt: TGTGCCATCAGCCTACGACAGGGGGTGGATGAGCAGTTCTTC